A selection of T cell receptor beta chains follows, all from one sample in a study of response to subunit inactivated influenza vaccine. MiXCR, applied by TCRdb to the RT-PCR reads, yields one record per CDR3 protein. Of 700,000 to 900,000 distinct CDR3 sequences listed, 21% are singletons. Sequenced material: PBMCs from blood, taken about 5 days after vaccination. These receptors were taken from a man aged 50 to 60 who received an inactivated influenza vaccine. CDR3s include the opening cysteine and the closing phenylalanine or tryptophan. A D gene is named only where the DNA matches it firmly. Size is stated for part of the rows, as once, few or many counts, or as a class when the clone is expanded.

J | size | V | D | CDR3 | DNA
TRBJ2-2 | . | TRBV7-9 | . | CASSSGTAFTGELFF | TGTGCCAGCAGCTCCGGGACGGCTTTCACCGGGGAGCTGTTTTTT
TRBJ2-2 | once | TRBV19 | . | CASSTDLTGELFF | TGTGCCAGTAGTACGGACCTCACCGGGGAGCTGTTTTTT
TRBJ2-7 | . | TRBV11-2 | TRBD1 | CASSFSLGQAYEQYF | TGTGCCAGCAGCTTTTCCCTTGGACAGGCCTACGAGCAGTACTTC
TRBJ2-3 | . | TRBV29-1 | . | CSVASSSVDTQYF | TGCAGCGTTGCATCTTCGTCCGTAGATACGCAGTATTTT
TRBJ1-5 | few | TRBV20-1 | . | CSARGSNQPQHF | TGCAGTGCTAGGGGTAGTAATCAGCCCCAGCATTTT
TRBJ2-7 | few | TRBV12-3/TRBV12-4 | . | CASRLETNNEQYF | TGTGCCAGCAGGTTAGAGACTAACAACGAGCAGTACTTC
TRBJ1-5 | many | TRBV5-5 | . | CASSLDPAPDQPQHF | TGTGCCAGCAGCTTGGACCCGGCGCCTGATCAGCCCCAGCATTTT
TRBJ1-1 | few | TRBV27 | . | CASSFVAGSGGTEAFF | TGTGCCAGCAGTTTCGTGGCAGGCTCTGGGGGCACTGAAGCTTTCTTT
TRBJ1-2 | . | TRBV4-1 | . | CASSHPRNYGYTF | TGCGCCAGCAGCCACCCCAGAAACTATGGCTACACCTTC
TRBJ2-2 | . | TRBV19 | . | CASSIVNRETDANTGELFF | TGTGCCAGTAGTATAGTGAATCGGGAAACAGACGCGAACACCGGGGAGCTGTTTTTT
TRBJ2-5 | . | TRBV9 | TRBD2 | CASSPSLAGQETQYF | TGTGCCAGCAGCCCTTCACTAGCGGGCCAAGAGACCCAGTACTTC
TRBJ2-7 | few | TRBV10-3 | . | CAISDGAETIYEQYF | TGTGCCATCAGTGACGGGGCAGAAACCATATACGAGCAGTACTTC
TRBJ2-3 | . | TRBV4-3 | TRBD2 | CASSTGTSGRYLSDTQYF | TGCGCCAGCAGCACCGGGACTAGCGGGAGGTATTTGTCGGATACGCAGTATTTT
TRBJ2-7 | many | TRBV29-1 | TRBD2 | CSVGSGTYEQYF | TGCAGCGTTGGTAGCGGGACCTACGAGCAGTACTTC
TRBJ2-1 | . | TRBV27 | . | CASSPSRRYSSYNEQFF | TGTGCCAGCAGTCCCAGTAGACGTTATAGCTCCTACAATGAGCAGTTCTTC
TRBJ2-7 | . | TRBV28 | . | CASSLSNSSPTGEQYF | TGTGCCAGCAGTTTATCTAACTCCTCTCCGACGGGCGAGCAGTACTTC
TRBJ2-2 | few | TRBV29-1 | . | CSVARGLPGELFF | TGCAGCGTGGCCCGGGGCCTTCCCGGGGAGCTGTTTTTT
TRBJ2-5 | . | TRBV7-9 | . | CASSLGRHEGQETQYF | TGTGCCAGCAGCTTAGGCCGGCATGAGGGGCAAGAGACCCAGTACTTC
TRBJ2-7 | once | TRBV2 | . | CASRGTGLEEQYF | TGTGCCAGCAGGGGGACGGGATTAGAGGAGCAGTACTTC
TRBJ1-1 | . | TRBV5-5 | TRBD1 | CASSLAPGGNTEAFF | TGTGCCAGCAGCTTGGCCCCAGGGGGTAACACTGAAGCTTTCTTT
TRBJ1-3 | few | TRBV12-3/TRBV12-4 | . | CASSSKSSGNTIYF | TGTGCCAGCAGTTCCAAGAGCTCTGGAAACACCATATATTTT
TRBJ2-1 | many | TRBV12-3/TRBV12-4 | . | CASSPRTASYNEQFF | TGTGCCAGCAGTCCTCGGACAGCTTCCTACAATGAGCAGTTCTTC
TRBJ2-3 | . | TRBV2 | TRBD2 | CASSEDRGRPPDTQYF | TGTGCCAGCAGTGAAGACCGCGGGAGGCCCCCGGATACGCAGTATTTT
TRBJ2-1 | . | TRBV6-1 | TRBD2 | CASSRLAGGRNEQFF | TGTGCCAGCAGCAGACTAGCGGGGGGGCGGAATGAGCAGTTCTTC
TRBJ1-4 | . | TRBV21-1 | . | CASPGNTGGGEKLFF | TGTGCCAGCCCCGGCAATACAGGGGGAGGTGAAAAACTGTTTTTT
TRBJ1-4 | . | TRBV15 | . | CATSRVEGRKLFF | TGTGCCACCAGCAGAGTTGAAGGGAGGAAACTGTTTTTT
TRBJ2-2 | few | TRBV24-1 | . | CATKNSNTNTGELFF | TGTGCCACCAAGAACTCAAATACCAACACCGGGGAGCTGTTTTTT
TRBJ2-6 | . | TRBV4-3 | . | CASSQDCGVANVLTF | TGCGCCAGCAGCCAAGATTGTGGGGTGGCCAACGTCCTGACTTTC
TRBJ2-7 | few | TRBV6-1 | TRBD1 | CASTYRGQSYEQYF | TGTGCCAGCACCTACAGGGGACAAAGCTACGAGCAGTACTTC
TRBJ2-1 | . | TRBV28 | . | CASSSTVQNEQFF | TGTGCCAGCAGTTCGACAGTCCAGAATGAGCAGTTCTTC
TRBJ2-5 | few | TRBV20-1 | . | CSASLGEETQYF | TGCAGTGCTAGCTTAGGGGAAGAGACCCAGTACTTC
TRBJ1-4 | . | TRBV12-3/TRBV12-4 | . | CASSLGGTWSGKLFF | TGTGCCAGCAGTTTAGGGGGGACCTGGAGCGGGAAACTGTTTTTT
TRBJ2-5 | few | TRBV29-1 | TRBD1 | CSAEGRGRETQYF | TGCAGCGCTGAGGGTAGGGGGCGGGAGACCCAGTACTTC
TRBJ2-3 | . | TRBV20-1 | TRBD2 | CSARTSRRITDTQYF | TGCAGTGCCAGGACTAGCCGGCGCATCACAGATACGCAGTATTTT